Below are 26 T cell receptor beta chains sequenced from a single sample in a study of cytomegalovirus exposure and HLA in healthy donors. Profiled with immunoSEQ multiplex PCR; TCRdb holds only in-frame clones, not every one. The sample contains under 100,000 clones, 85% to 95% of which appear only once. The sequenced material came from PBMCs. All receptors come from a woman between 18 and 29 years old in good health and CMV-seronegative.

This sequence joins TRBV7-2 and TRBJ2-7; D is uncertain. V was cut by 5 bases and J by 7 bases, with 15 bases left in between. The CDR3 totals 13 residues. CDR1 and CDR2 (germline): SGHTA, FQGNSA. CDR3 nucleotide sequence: TGTGCCAGCAGCCAGTACAGTTCAAGTGAGCAGTACTTC. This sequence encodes CASSQYSSSEQYF.

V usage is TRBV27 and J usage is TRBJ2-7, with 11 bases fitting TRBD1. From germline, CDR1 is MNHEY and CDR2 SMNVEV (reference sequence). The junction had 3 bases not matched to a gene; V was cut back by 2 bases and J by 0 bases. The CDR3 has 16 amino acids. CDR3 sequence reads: CASSLTGQGASYEQYF. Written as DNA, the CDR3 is TGTGCCAGCAGTTTAACCGGACAGGGGGCCTCCTACGAGCAGTACTTC.

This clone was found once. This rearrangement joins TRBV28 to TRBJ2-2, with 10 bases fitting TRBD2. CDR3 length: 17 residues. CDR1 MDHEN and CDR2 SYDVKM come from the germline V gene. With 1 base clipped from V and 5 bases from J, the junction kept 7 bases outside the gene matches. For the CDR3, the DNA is TGTGCCAGCAGTTTATCAGCGGGAGGGCCGACAACCGGGGAGCTGTTTTTT. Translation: CASSLSAGGPTTGELFF.

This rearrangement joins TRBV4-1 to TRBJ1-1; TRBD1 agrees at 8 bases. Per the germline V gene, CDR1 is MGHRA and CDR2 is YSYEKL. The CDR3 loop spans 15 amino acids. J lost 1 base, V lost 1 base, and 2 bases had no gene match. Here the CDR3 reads CASSQVGQGNTEAFF. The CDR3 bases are TGCGCCAGCAGCCAAGTTGGACAGGGGAACACTGAAGCTTTCTTT.

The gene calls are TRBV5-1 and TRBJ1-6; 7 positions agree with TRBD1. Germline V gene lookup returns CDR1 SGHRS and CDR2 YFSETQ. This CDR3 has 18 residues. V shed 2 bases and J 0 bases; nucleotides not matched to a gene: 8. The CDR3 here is CASSFRGQRSSYNSPLHF. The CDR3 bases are TGCGCCAGCAGCTTCCGGGGACAGCGAAGCTCCTATAATTCACCCCTCCACTTT. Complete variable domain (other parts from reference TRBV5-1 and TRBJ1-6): KAGVTQTPRYLIKTRGQQVTLSCSPISGHRSVSWYQQTPGQGLQFLFEYFSETQRNKGNFPGRFSGRQFSNSRSEMNVSTLELGDSALYLCASSFRGQRSSYNSPLHFGNGTRLTVT.

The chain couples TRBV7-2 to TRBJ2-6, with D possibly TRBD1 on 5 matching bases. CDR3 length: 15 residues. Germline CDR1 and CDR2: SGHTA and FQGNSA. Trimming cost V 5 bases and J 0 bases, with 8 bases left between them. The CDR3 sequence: CASSVGHSGANVLTF. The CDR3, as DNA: TGTGCCAGCAGCGTGGGGCACTCTGGGGCCAACGTCCTGACTTTC.

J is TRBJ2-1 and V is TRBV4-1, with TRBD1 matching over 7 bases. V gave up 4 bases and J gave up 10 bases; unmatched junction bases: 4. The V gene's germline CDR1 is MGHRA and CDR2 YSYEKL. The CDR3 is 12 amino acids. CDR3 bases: TGCGCCAGCAGCCTCGACAGGGACGAGCAGTTCTTC. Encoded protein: CASSLDRDEQFF.

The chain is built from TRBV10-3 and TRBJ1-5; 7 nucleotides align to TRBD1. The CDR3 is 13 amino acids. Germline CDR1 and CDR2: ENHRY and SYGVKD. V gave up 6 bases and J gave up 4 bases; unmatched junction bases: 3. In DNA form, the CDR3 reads TGTGCCATCAGCACACAGGGGAATCAGCCCCAGCATTTT. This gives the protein CAISTQGNQPQHF.

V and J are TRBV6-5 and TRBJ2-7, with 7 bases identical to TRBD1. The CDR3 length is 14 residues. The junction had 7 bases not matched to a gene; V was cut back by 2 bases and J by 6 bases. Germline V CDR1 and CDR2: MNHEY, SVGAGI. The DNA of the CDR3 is TGTGCCAGCAGTTACGGTATAGGGGGCCTCGAGCAGTACTTC. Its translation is CASSYGIGGLEQYF.

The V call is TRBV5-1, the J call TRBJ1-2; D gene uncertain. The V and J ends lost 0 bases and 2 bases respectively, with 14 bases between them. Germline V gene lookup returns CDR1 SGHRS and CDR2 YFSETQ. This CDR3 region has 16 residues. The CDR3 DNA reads TGCGCCAGCAGCTTGGGTGCGGAACACTTAAACTATGGCTACACCTTC. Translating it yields CASSLGAEHLNYGYTF.

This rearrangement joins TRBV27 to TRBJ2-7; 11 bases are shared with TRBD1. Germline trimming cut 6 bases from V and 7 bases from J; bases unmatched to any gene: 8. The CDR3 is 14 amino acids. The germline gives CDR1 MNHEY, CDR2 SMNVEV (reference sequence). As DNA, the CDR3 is TGTGCCAGCAGAGACGGGACAGGGGGAGAGGAGCAGTACTTC. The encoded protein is CASRDGTGGEEQYF.

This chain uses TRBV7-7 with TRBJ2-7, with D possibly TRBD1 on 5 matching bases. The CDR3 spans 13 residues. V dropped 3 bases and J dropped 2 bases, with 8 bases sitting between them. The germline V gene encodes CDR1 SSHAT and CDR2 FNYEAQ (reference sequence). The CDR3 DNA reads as TGTGCCAGCAGCTTTGGCAGGGCCTACGAGCAGTACTTC. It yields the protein CASSFGRAYEQYF.

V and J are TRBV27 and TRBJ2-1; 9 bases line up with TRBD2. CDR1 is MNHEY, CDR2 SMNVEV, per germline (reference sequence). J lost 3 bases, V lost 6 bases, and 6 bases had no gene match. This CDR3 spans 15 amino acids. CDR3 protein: CASSPTSGYYNEQFF. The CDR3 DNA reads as TGTGCCAGCAGCCCGACTAGCGGTTACTACAATGAGCAGTTCTTC.

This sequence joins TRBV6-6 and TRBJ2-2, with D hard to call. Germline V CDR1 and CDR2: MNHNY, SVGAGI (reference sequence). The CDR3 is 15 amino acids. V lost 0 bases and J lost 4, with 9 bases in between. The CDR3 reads CASSYSDFPTGELFF. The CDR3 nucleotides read TGTGCCAGCAGTTACTCTGACTTCCCCACCGGGGAGCTGTTTTTT.

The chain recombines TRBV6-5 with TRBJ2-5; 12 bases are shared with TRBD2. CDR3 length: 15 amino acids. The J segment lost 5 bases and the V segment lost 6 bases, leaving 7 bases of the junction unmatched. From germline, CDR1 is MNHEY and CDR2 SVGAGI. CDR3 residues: CASSRLAGVRETQYF. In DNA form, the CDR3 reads TGTGCCAGCAGCCGACTAGCGGGAGTAAGGGAGACCCAGTACTTC.

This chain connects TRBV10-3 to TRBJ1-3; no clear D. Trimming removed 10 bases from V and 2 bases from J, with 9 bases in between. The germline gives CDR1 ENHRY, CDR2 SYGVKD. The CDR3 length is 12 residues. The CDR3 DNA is TGTGCCACCCGTGGCACTGGAAACACCATATATTTT. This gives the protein CATRGTGNTIYF.

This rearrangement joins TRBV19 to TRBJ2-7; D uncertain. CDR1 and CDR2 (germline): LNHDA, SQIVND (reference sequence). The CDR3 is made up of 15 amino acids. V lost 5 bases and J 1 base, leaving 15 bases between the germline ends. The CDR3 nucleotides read TGTGCCAGTAGTTCGAACTATTACGTTTCCTACGAGCAGTACTTC. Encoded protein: CASSSNYYVSYEQYF.

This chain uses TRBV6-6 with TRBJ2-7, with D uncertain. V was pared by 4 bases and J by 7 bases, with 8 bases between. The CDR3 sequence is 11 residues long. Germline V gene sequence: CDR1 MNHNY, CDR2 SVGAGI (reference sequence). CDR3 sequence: CASSSGWEQYF. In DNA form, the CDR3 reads TGTGCCAGCAGTTCCGGGTGGGAGCAGTACTTC.

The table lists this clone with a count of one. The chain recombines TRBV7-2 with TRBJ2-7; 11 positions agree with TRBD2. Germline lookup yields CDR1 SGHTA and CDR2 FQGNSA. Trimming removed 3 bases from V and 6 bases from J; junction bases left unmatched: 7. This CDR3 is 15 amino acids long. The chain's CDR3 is CASSLLAGGFTEQYF. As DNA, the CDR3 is TGTGCCAGCAGCTTGCTAGCGGGGGGATTTACCGAGCAGTACTTC.

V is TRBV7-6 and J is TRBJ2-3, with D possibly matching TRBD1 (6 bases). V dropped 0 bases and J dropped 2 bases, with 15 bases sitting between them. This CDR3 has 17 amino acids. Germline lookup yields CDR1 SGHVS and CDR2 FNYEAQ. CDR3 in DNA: TGTGCCAGCAGCTTAGCCCTGACAGGCCGCTTCACAGATACGCAGTATTTT. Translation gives CASSLALTGRFTDTQYF.

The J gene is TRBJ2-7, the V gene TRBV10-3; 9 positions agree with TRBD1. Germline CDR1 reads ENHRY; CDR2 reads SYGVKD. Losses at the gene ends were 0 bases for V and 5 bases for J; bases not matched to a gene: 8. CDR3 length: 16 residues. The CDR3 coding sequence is TGTGCCATCAGTGAGTCCCGGGACAGGGTTACGGACGAGCAGTACTTC. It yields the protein CAISESRDRVTDEQYF.

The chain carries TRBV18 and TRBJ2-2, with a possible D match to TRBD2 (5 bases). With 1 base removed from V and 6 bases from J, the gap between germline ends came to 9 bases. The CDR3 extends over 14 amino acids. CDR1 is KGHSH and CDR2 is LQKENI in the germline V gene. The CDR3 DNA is TGTGCCAGCTCACCACGTGGCGGGCCCGGGGAGCTGTTTTTT. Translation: CASSPRGGPGELFF.

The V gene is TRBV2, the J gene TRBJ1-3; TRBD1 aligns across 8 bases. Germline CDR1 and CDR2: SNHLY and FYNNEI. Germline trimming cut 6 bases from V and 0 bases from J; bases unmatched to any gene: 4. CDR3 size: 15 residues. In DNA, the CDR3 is TGTGCCAGCAGGGGACAGGTACTCTCTGGAAACACCATATATTTT. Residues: CASRGQVLSGNTIYF.

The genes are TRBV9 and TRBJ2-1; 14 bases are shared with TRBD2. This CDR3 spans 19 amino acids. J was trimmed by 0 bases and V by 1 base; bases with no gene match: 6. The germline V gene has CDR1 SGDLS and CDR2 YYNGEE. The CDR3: CASSVSGLAGGNSYNEQFF. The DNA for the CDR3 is TGTGCCAGCAGCGTAAGTGGACTAGCGGGGGGAAACTCCTACAATGAGCAGTTCTTC. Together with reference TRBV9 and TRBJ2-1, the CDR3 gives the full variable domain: DSGVTQTPKHLITATGQRVTLRCSPRSGDLSVYWYQQSLDQGLQFLIQYYNGEERAKGNILERFSAQQFPDLHSELNLSSLELGDSALYFCASSVSGLAGGNSYNEQFFGPGTRLTVL.

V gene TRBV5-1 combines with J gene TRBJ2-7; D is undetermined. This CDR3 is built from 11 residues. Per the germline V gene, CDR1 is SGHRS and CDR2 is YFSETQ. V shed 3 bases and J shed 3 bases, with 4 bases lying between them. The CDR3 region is CASSYNYEQYF. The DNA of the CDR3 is TGCGCCAGCAGCTACAACTACGAGCAGTACTTC.

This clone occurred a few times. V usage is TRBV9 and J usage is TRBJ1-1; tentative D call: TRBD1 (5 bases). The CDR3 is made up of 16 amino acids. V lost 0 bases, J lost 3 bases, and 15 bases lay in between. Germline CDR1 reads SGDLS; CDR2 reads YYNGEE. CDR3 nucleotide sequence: TGTGCCAGCAGCGTAGGGGGGGGGACCCTGGACACTGAAGCTTTCTTT. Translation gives CASSVGGGTLDTEAFF.